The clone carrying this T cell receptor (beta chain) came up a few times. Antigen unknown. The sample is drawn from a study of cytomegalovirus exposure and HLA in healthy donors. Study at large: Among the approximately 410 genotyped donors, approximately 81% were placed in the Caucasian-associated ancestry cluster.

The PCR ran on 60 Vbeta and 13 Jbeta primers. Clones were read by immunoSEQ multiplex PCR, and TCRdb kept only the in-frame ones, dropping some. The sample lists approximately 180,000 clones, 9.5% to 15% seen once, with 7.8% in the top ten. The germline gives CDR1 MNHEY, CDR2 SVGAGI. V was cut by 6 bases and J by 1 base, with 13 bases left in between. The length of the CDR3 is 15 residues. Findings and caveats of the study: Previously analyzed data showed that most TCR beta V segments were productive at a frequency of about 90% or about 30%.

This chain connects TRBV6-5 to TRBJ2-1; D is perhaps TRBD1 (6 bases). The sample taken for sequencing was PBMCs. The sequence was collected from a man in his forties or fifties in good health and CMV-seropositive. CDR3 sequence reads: CASRGQTNSYNEQFF. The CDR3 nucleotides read TGTGCCAGCAGAGGACAGACTAATTCCTACAATGAGCAGTTCTTC.